The rows below give T cell receptor beta chains drawn from one sample of a study of CD8 T cells in ankylosing spondylitis. TCRdb passed the 5' RACE reads through MiXCR, listing each CDR3 protein once. The repertoire holds about 480,000 distinct CDR3 sequences, with approximately 17% as singletons. Sample: blood, either unsorted or a sorted T cell fraction (not recorded which). Source of these receptors: a male donor with ankylosing spondylitis. CDR3s include the opening cysteine and the closing phenylalanine or tryptophan. D genes are given only for firm matches. Not every row has a clone size; where given, it reads once, few, many or a size class.

d_call: .
v_call: TRBV25-1
j_call: TRBJ2-5
clone_size: few
cdr3_nt: TGTGCCAGCAGTGAGGGCGGCGCGATGACCCAGTACTTC
cdr3_aa: CASSEGGAMTQYF

d_call: .
v_call: TRBV20-1
j_call: TRBJ1-4
clone_size: .
cdr3_nt: TGCAGTGCTAGAGGGACCGTGGGGAGTGAAAAACTGTTTTTT
cdr3_aa: CSARGTVGSEKLFF

d_call: .
v_call: TRBV25-1
j_call: TRBJ1-5
clone_size: few
cdr3_nt: TGTGCCAGCAGTGAAGGCCGCGGAGATAGCAATCAGCCCCAGCATTTT
cdr3_aa: CASSEGRGDSNQPQHF

d_call: TRBD2
v_call: TRBV3-1
j_call: TRBJ2-1
clone_size: few
cdr3_nt: TGTGCCAGCAGCTTCGGGGGGGGTGAGCAGTTCTTC
cdr3_aa: CASSFGGGEQFF

d_call: .
v_call: TRBV3-1
j_call: TRBJ2-7
clone_size: few
cdr3_nt: TGTGCCAGCAGCCTCAAAACAGGAGACTCCTACGAGCAGTACTTC
cdr3_aa: CASSLKTGDSYEQYF

d_call: .
v_call: TRBV18
j_call: TRBJ1-4
clone_size: .
cdr3_nt: TGTGCCAGCTCACCACCGACAGCAACTAATGAAAAACTGTTTTTT
cdr3_aa: CASSPPTATNEKLFF

d_call: .
v_call: TRBV6-4
j_call: TRBJ1-2
clone_size: few
cdr3_nt: TGTGCCAGCAGTGACTCGAGTCTTGGGAGCTATGGCTACACCTTC
cdr3_aa: CASSDSSLGSYGYTF

d_call: .
v_call: TRBV7-9
j_call: TRBJ2-7
clone_size: few
cdr3_nt: TGTGCCAGCAGCTTAGGAGGGGGAGCATCGGGTGAGCAGTACTTC
cdr3_aa: CASSLGGGASGEQYF

d_call: .
v_call: TRBV20-1
j_call: TRBJ1-5
clone_size: few
cdr3_nt: TGCAGTGCTAGAGGGGGTAGAGATCAGCCCCAGCATTTT
cdr3_aa: CSARGGRDQPQHF

d_call: .
v_call: TRBV9
j_call: TRBJ2-7
clone_size: .
cdr3_nt: TGTGCCAGCATCGCGGAGCAGTACTTC
cdr3_aa: CASIAEQYF

d_call: TRBD2
v_call: TRBV20-1
j_call: TRBJ2-2
clone_size: few
cdr3_nt: TGCAGTGCTAGAGTAGCAGGGAGGGATTCCGGGGAGCTGTTTTTT
cdr3_aa: CSARVAGRDSGELFF

d_call: .
v_call: TRBV19
j_call: TRBJ1-5
clone_size: .
cdr3_nt: TGTGCCAGTACTGGGGAGGCTAGGCAGCCCCAGCATTTT
cdr3_aa: CASTGEARQPQHF